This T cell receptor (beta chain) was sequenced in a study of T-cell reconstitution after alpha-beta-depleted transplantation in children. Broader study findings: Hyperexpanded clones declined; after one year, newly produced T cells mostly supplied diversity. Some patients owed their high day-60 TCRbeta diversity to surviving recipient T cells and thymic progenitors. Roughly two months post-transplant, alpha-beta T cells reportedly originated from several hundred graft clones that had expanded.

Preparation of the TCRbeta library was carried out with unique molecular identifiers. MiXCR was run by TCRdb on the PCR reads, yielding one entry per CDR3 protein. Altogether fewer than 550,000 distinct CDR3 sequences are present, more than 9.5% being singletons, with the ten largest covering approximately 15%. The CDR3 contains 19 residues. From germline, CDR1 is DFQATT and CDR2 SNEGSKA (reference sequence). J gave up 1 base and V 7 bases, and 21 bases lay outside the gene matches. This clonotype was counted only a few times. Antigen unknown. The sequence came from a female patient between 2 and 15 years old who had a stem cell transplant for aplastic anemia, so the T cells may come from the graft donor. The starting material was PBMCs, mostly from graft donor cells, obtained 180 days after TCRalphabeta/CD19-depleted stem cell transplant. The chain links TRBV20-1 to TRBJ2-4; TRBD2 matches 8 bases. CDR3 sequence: CSVHGTGGPNGNAKNIQYF. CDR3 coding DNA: TGCAGTGTACACGGGACGGGAGGGCCTAATGGGAATGCCAAAAACATTCAGTACTTC.